This TCR beta chain was profiled in a study of blood T cell repertoires in COVID-19. J gave up 1 base and V 2 bases, and 1 base lay outside the gene matches. The CDR3 has 16 residues. Looked up from germline, CDR1 is SGDLS and CDR2 is YYNGEE. This clone was recorded only once. This table comes from immunoSEQ multiplex PCR, and its TCRdb copy is limited to in-frame clones, with some not included. This sample has about 210,000 clones; around 86% occur once, and the top ten carry 5.5% to 8.5%. This chain links TRBV9 with TRBJ2-2, with 11 bases matching TRBD2. The specimen sequenced was PBMCs or T cells enriched from blood (not recorded which). The sequence derives from a man under 40 in a cohort exposed to, infected with or recovered from COVID-19 (not recorded which). Here the CDR3 DNA reads TGTGCCAGCAGCGTCGGACTAGCGGGGAACACCGGGGAGCTGTTTTTT. It yields the protein CASSVGLAGNTGELFF.